The present T cell receptor beta chain was sequenced within a study of cytomegalovirus exposure and HLA in healthy donors. Though nominally healthy at sampling, donors likely had unrecorded immune exposures. Researchers ran the PCR with 60 Vbeta and 13 Jbeta primers. The repertoire was sequenced with immunoSEQ multiplex PCR; TCRdb's copy has only in-frame clones and lacks some. This sample's table reports roughly 77,000 clones. This CDR3 contains 16 residues. Germline V lookup: CDR1 SEHNR, CDR2 FQNEAQ (reference sequence). V dropped 2 bases and J dropped 4 bases, with 17 bases sitting between them. The receptor was derived from a man younger than 40 in good health and CMV-seronegative. The chain couples TRBV7-9 to TRBJ1-1, with D perhaps matching TRBD1 (5 bases). Input material: PBMCs. CDR3 in DNA: TGTGCCAGCAGCTTATTCGGCGCCCTAGGGGCCACTGAAGCTTTCTTT. Its translation: CASSLFGALGATEAFF.